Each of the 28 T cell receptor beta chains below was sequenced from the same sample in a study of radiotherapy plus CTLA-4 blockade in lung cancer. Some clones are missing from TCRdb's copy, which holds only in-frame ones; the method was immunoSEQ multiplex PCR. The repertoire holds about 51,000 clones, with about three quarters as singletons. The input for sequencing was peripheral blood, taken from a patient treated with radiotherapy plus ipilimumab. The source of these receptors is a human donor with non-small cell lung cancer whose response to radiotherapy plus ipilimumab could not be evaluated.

The CDR3 sequence: CAWSVSVLATYTDTQYF. CDR3 bases: TGTGCCTGGAGTGTATCGGTACTAGCTACCTACACAGATACGCAGTATTTT. The V gene is TRBV30, the J gene TRBJ2-3, with D perhaps TRBD2 (6 bases). Germline V gene lookup returns CDR1 GTSNPN and CDR2 SVGIG (reference sequence). The V gene lost 0 bases and the J gene lost 2 bases, with 18 bases spanning the gap. There are 17 residues in the CDR3.

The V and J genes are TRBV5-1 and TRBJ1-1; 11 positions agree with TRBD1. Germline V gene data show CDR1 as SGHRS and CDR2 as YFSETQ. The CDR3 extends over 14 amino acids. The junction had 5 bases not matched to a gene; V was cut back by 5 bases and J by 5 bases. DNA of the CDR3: TGCGCCAGCAGAGCCGGGACAGGGGGGACTGAAGCTTTCTTT. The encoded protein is CASRAGTGGTEAFF.

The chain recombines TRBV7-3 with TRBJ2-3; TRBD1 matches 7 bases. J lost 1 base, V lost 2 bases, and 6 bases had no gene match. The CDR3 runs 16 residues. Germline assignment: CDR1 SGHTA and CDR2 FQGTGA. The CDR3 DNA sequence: TGTGCCAGCAGCTTAGGGCACAGGGGTGGCACAGATACGCAGTATTTT. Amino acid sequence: CASSLGHRGGTDTQYF.

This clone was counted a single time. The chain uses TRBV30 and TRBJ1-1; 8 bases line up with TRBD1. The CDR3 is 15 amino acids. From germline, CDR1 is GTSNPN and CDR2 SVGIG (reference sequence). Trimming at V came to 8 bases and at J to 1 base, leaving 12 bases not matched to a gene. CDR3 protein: CAPRRQGSANTEAFF. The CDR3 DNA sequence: TGTGCCCCTAGAAGACAGGGGTCGGCGAACACTGAAGCTTTCTTT.

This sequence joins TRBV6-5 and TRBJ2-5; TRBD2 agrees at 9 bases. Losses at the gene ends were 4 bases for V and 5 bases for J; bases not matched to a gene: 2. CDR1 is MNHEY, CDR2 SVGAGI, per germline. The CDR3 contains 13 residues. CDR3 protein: CASSWLAGETQYF. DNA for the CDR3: TGTGCCAGCAGTTGGCTAGCGGGGGAGACCCAGTACTTC.

CDR3 protein: CASSLSQYGSGNTIYF. The DNA for the CDR3 is TGTGCCAGCAGCTTATCACAGTACGGCTCTGGAAACACCATATATTTT. The rearrangement uses TRBV7-8 and TRBJ1-3; D is ambiguous. This CDR3 region has 16 residues. Germline V lookup: CDR1 SGHVS, CDR2 FQNEAQ. V dropped 2 bases and J dropped 0 bases, with 11 bases sitting between them.

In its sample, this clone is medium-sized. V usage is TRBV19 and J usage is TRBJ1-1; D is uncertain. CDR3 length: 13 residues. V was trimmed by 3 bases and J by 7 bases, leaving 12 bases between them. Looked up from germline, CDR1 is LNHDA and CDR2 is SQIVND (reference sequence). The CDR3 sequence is CASSIPGRGEAFF. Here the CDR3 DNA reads TGTGCCAGTAGTATTCCCGGGAGAGGTGAAGCTTTCTTT.

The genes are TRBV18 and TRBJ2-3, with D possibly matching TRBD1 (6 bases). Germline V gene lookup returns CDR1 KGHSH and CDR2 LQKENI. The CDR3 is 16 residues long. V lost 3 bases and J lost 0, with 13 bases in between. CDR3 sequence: CASSPLQGTSTDTQYF. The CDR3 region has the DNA TGTGCCAGCTCACCCCTTCAGGGGACAAGCACAGATACGCAGTATTTT.

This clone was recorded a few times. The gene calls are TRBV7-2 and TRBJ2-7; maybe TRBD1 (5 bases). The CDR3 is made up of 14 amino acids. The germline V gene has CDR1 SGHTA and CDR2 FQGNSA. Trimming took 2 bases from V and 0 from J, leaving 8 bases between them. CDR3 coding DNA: TGTGCCAGCAGCTTAAGGGGCTTCTCCTACGAGCAGTACTTC. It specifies CASSLRGFSYEQYF. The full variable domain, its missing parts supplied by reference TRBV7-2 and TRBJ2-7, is GAGVSQSPSNKVTEKGKDVELRCDPISGHTALYWYRQSLGQGLEFLIYFQGNSAPDKSGLPSDRFSAERTGGSVSTLTIQRTQQEDSAVYLCASSLRGFSYEQYFGPGTRLTVT.

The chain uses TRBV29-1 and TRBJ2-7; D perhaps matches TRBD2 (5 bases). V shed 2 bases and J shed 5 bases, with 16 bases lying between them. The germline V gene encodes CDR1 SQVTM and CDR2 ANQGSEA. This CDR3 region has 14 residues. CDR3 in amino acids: CSVEPSGLGDEQYF. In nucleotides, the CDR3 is TGCAGCGTTGAACCATCGGGGTTAGGAGACGAGCAGTACTTC.

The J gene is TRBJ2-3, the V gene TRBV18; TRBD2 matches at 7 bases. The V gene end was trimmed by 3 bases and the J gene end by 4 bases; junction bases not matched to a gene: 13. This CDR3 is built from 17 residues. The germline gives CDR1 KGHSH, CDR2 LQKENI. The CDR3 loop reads CASSPGRGAGRADTQYF. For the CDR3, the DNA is TGTGCCAGCTCACCCGGTAGAGGTGCGGGGAGGGCAGATACGCAGTATTTT.

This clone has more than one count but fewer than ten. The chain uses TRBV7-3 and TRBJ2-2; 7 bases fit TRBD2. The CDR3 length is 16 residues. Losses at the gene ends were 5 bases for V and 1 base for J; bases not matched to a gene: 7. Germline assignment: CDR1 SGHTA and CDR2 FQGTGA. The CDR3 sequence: CASSPPSGWNTGELFF. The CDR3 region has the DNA TGTGCCAGCAGCCCACCTAGCGGTTGGAACACCGGGGAGCTGTTTTTT.

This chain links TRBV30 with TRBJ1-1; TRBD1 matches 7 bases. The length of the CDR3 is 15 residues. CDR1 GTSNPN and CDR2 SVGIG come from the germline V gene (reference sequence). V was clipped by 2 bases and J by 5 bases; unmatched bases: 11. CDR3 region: CAWSRPRQGGTEAFF. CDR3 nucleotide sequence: TGTGCCTGGAGTCGACCCAGACAGGGCGGGACTGAAGCTTTCTTT.

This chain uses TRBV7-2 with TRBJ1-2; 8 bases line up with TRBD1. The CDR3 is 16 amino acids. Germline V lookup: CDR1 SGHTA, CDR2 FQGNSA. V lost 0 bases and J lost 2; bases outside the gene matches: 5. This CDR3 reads CASSLAVDRVNYGYTF. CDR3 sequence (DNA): TGTGCCAGCAGCTTAGCGGTGGACAGGGTAAACTATGGCTACACCTTC.

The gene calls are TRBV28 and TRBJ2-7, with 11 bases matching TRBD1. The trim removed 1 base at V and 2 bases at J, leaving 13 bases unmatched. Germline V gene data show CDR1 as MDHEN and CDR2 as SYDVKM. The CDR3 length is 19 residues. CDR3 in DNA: TGTGCCAGCAGTTTATTCATAGGAAGGGGGACAGGGGGGACCTACGAGCAGTACTTC. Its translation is CASSLFIGRGTGGTYEQYF.

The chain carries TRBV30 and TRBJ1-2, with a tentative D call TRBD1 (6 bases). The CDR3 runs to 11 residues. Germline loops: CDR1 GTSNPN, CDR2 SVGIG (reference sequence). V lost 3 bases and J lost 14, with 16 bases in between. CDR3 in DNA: TGTGCCTGGAGCAGAGACAGGTTGCCTACCTTC. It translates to CAWSRDRLPTF.

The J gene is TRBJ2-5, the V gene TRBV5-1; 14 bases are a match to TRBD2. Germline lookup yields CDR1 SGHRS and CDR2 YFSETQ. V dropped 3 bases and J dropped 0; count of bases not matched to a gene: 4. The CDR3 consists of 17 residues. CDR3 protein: CASSSGTSGGNQETQYF. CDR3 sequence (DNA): TGCGCCAGCAGCTCCGGGACTAGCGGGGGTAACCAAGAGACCCAGTACTTC.

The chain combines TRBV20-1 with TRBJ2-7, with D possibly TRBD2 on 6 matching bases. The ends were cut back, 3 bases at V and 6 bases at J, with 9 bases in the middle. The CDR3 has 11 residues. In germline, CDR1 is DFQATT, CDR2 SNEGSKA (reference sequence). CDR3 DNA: TGCAGTGCTAGGGGCGGGGCCGAGCAGTACTTC. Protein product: CSARGGAEQYF.

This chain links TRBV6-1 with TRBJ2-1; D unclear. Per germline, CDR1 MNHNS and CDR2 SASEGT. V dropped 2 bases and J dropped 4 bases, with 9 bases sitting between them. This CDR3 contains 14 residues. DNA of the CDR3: TGTGCCAGCAGTGAACTGGAGTTTTACAATGAGCAGTTCTTC. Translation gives CASSELEFYNEQFF.

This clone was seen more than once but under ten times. CDR3: CASSQDRNTEAFF. The DNA for the CDR3 is TGCGCCAGCAGCCAAGATAGGAACACTGAAGCTTTCTTT. The rearrangement joins TRBV4-1 to TRBJ1-1; D is uncertain. The CDR3 runs to 13 residues. Trimming removed 0 bases from V and 1 base from J, with 3 bases in between. CDR1 and CDR2 from the germline V gene are MGHRA and YSYEKL.

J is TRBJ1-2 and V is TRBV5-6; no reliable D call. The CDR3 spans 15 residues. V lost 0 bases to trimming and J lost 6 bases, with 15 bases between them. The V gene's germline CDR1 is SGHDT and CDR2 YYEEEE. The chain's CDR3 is CASSLESLEINGYTF. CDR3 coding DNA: TGTGCCAGCAGCTTGGAGTCTCTGGAGATTAATGGCTACACCTTC.

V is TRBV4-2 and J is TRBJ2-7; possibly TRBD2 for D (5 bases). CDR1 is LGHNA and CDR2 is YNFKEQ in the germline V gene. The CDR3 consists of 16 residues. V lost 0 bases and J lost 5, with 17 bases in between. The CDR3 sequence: CASSQDLRGLRDEQYF. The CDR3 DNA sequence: TGTGCCAGCAGCCAAGATTTGCGCGGACTTCGGGACGAGCAGTACTTC.

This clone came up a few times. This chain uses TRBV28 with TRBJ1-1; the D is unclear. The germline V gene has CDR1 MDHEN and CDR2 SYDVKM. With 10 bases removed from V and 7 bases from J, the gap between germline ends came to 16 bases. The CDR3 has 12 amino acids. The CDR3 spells CATLVGEGEAFF. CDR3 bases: TGTGCCACCCTAGTCGGGGAAGGTGAAGCTTTCTTT.

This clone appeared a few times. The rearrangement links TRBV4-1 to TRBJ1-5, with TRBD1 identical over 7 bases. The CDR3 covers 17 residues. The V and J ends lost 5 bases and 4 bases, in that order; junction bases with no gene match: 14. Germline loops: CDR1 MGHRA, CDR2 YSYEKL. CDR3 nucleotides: TGCGCCAGCAGCGAGCGCCCTAAGACAGGGCGTAATCAGCCCCAGCATTTT. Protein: CASSERPKTGRNQPQHF.

CDR3 in amino acids: CASSLAGGGGPARAQYF. Written as DNA, the CDR3 is TGTGCCAGCAGCTTAGCGGGGGGCGGGGGCCCAGCCCGCGCGCAGTATTTT. V gene TRBV7-9 combines with J gene TRBJ2-3, with a possible D match to TRBD2 (7 bases). CDR1 and CDR2 from the germline V gene are SEHNR and FQNEAQ (reference sequence). The ends were cut back, 0 bases at V and 10 bases at J, with 23 bases in the middle. The CDR3 sequence is 17 residues long.

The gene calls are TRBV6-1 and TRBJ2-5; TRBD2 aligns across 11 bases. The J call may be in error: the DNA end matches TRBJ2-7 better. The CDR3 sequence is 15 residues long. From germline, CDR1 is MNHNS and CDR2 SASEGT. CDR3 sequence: CASSAGTSGTYEQYF. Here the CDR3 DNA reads TGTGCCAGCTCCGCCGGGACTAGCGGCACCTACGAGCAGTACTTC.

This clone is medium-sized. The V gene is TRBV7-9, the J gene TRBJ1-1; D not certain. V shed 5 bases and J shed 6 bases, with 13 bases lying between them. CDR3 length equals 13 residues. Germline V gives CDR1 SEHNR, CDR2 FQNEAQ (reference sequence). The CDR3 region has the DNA TGTGCCAGCAGCGTCTACAGAGATGCTGAAGCTTTCTTT. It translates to CASSVYRDAEAFF.

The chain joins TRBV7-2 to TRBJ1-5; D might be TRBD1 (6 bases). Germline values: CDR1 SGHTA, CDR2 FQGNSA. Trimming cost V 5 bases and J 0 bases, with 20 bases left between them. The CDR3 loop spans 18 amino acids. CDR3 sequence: CASSAEGGARDSNQPQHF. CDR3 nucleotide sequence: TGTGCCAGCAGCGCCGAGGGGGGGGCGCGGGATAGCAATCAGCCCCAGCATTTT.